This T cell receptor beta chain was captured by sequencing in a study of blood T cell repertoires in COVID-19. V lost 3 bases and J lost 5; bases outside the gene matches: 3. CDR3 length: 14 residues. Looked up from germline, CDR1 is KGHSH and CDR2 is LQKENI. Libraries were prepared by immunoSEQ multiplex PCR; TCRdb keeps only in-frame clonotypes and omits some of them. The sample lists hundreds of thousands of clones, about 90% occurring once. The specimen sequenced was PBMCs or T cells enriched from blood (not recorded which). The sequence derives from a woman aged 25 to 39 who had recovered from COVID-19. The rearrangement joins TRBV18 to TRBJ2-7; 11 positions agree with TRBD1. The CDR3 sequence is CASSPGQGVDEQYF. CDR3 nucleotide sequence: TGTGCCAGCTCACCGGGACAGGGGGTAGACGAGCAGTACTTC.